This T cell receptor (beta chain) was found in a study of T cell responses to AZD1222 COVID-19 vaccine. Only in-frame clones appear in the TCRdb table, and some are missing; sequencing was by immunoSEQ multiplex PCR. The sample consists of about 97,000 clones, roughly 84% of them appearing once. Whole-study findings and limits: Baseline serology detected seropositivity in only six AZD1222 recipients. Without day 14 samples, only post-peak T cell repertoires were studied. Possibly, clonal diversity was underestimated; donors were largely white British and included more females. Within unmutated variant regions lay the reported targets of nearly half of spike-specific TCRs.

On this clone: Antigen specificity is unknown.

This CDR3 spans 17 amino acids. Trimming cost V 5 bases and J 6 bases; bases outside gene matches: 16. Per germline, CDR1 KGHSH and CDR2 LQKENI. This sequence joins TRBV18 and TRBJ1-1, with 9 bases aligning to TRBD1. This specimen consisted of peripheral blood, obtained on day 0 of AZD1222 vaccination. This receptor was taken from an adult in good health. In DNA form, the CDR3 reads TGTGCCAGCTCAGCCCCCTGGAGACAGGGGGGTGAAGCTGAAGCTTTCTTT. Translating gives CASSAPWRQGGEAEAFF.